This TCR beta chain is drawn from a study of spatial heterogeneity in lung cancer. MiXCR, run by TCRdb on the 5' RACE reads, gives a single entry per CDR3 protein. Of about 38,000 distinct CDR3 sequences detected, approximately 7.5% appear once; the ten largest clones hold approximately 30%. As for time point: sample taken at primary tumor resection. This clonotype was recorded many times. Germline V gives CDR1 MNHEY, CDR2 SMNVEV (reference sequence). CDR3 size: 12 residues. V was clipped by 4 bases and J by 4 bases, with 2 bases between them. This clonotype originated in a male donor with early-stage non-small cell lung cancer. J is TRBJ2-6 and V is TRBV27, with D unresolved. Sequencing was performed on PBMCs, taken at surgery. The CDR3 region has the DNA TGTGCCAGCAGTTCCGGGGCCAACGTCCTGACTTTC. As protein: CASSSGANVLTF.